These T cell receptor beta chains were read from a single sample in a study of blood T cell repertoires in COVID-19. Clones were read by immunoSEQ multiplex PCR, and TCRdb kept only the in-frame ones, dropping some. The top ten hold roughly 2.5% of the sample, which has a few hundred thousand clones, 88% seen once. What was sequenced was PBMCs or T cells enriched from blood (not recorded which). These receptors were obtained from a woman in her 40s with acute COVID-19. CDR3s include the opening cysteine and the closing phenylalanine or tryptophan. A D gene is named only where the DNA matches it firmly. Only part of the rows carry a size: once, few, many, or a class if the clone is expanded.

CDR3 DNA: TGTGCCAGCACTCCTAGAGACAGGGATGGCTACACCTTC; CDR3 protein: CASTPRDRDGYTF; J gene: TRBJ1-2; V gene: TRBV12-3/TRBV12-4; D gene: TRBD1; clone size: NA
CDR3 DNA: TGCGCCAGCTCCCCAGGTAGCTCTGGAAACACCATATATTTT; CDR3 protein: CASSPGSSGNTIYF; J gene: TRBJ1-3; V gene: TRBV5-1; D gene: NA; clone size: NA
CDR3 DNA: TGCGCCAGCCGACAGGGATCCCCGAACACTGAAGCTTTCTTT; CDR3 protein: CASRQGSPNTEAFF; J gene: TRBJ1-1; V gene: TRBV5-1; D gene: TRBD1; clone size: once
CDR3 DNA: TGCGCCAGCAGCGTTGGAAACAGCGGGGAGCTGTTTTTT; CDR3 protein: CASSVGNSGELFF; J gene: TRBJ2-2; V gene: TRBV5-1; D gene: NA; clone size: NA
CDR3 DNA: TGTGCCAGCTCACCCACGAGCAATGAAGCTTTCTTT; CDR3 protein: CASSPTSNEAFF; J gene: TRBJ1-1; V gene: TRBV18; D gene: NA; clone size: NA
CDR3 DNA: TGCGCCAGCAGCCAAGGGCCCACAGGGGACAATGAGCAGTTCTTC; CDR3 protein: CASSQGPTGDNEQFF; J gene: TRBJ2-1; V gene: TRBV4-3; D gene: TRBD1; clone size: NA
CDR3 DNA: TGTGCCAGCAGCACAAAGACAGGGGCCAACATTTCACCCCTCCACTTT; CDR3 protein: CASSTKTGANISPLHF; J gene: TRBJ1-6; V gene: TRBV7-2; D gene: TRBD1; clone size: NA
CDR3 DNA: TGTGCCAGCAGTCCATTCGACAGAAACGAGCAGTACTTC; CDR3 protein: CASSPFDRNEQYF; J gene: TRBJ2-7; V gene: TRBV27; D gene: NA; clone size: NA
CDR3 DNA: TGTGCCAGCAGCTTAGCCCAGGGAAGGGGTGGAAACACCATATATTTT; CDR3 protein: CASSLAQGRGGNTIYF; J gene: TRBJ1-3; V gene: TRBV7-2; D gene: NA; clone size: NA
CDR3 DNA: TGTGCCAGCAGCCGGGACAGGGGCCAAGAGACCCAGTACTTC; CDR3 protein: CASSRDRGQETQYF; J gene: TRBJ2-5; V gene: TRBV11-3; D gene: TRBD1; clone size: NA
CDR3 DNA: TGTGCCAGCAGCTCCCGACTAGCGGGTCCTGGCACCGGGGAGCTGTTTTTT; CDR3 protein: CASSSRLAGPGTGELFF; J gene: TRBJ2-2; V gene: TRBV11-3; D gene: TRBD2; clone size: NA
CDR3 DNA: TGCGCCAGCAGCTACATAGGGACAGGGATGGAACTGTTTTTT; CDR3 protein: CASSYIGTGMELFF; J gene: TRBJ1-4; V gene: TRBV4-1; D gene: TRBD1; clone size: NA
CDR3 DNA: TGTGCCAGTAGATCCGGGACAAAAAATTCACCCCTCCACTTT; CDR3 protein: CASRSGTKNSPLHF; J gene: TRBJ1-6; V gene: TRBV19; D gene: NA; clone size: NA
CDR3 DNA: TGTGCCAGCAGTTTGCGACAGGGATCTGAAGCTTTCTTT; CDR3 protein: CASSLRQGSEAFF; J gene: TRBJ1-1; V gene: TRBV12-3/TRBV12-4; D gene: TRBD1; clone size: once
CDR3 DNA: TGTGCCAGCAGGGGGCAGGTGAATTCACCCCTCCACTTT; CDR3 protein: CASRGQVNSPLHF; J gene: TRBJ1-6; V gene: TRBV2; D gene: NA; clone size: NA
CDR3 DNA: TGTGCCAGCAGCTTCCGAGGTCGGCGGGCCGCCGGGGACACAGATACGCAGTATTTT; CDR3 protein: CASSFRGRRAAGDTDTQYF; J gene: TRBJ2-3; V gene: TRBV7-2; D gene: NA; clone size: NA
CDR3 DNA: TGTGCCGGATGGGTGAGGCGGGTGGGTGAAAAACTGTTTTTT; CDR3 protein: CAGWVRRVGEKLFF; J gene: TRBJ1-4; V gene: TRBV6-4; D gene: NA; clone size: NA
CDR3 DNA: TGCGGGGTACAGGACTCCTACGAGCAGTACTTC; CDR3 protein: CGVQDSYEQYF; J gene: TRBJ2-7; V gene: TRBV20-1; D gene: NA; clone size: NA
CDR3 DNA: TGTGCCAGCAGCGTAGTGGGGGCGGCGGGCAATGAGCAGTTCTTC; CDR3 protein: CASSVVGAAGNEQFF; J gene: TRBJ2-1; V gene: TRBV9; D gene: NA; clone size: few
CDR3 DNA: TGTGCTAGTGGTTTGGGGGCCTCCTACGAGCAGTACTTC; CDR3 protein: CASGLGASYEQYF; J gene: TRBJ2-7; V gene: TRBV12-5; D gene: NA; clone size: few
CDR3 DNA: TGCGCCAGCAGCCAGGCGGGAACGAACACCGGGGAGCTGTTTTTT; CDR3 protein: CASSQAGTNTGELFF; J gene: TRBJ2-2; V gene: TRBV4-1; D gene: NA; clone size: NA
CDR3 DNA: TGTGCCAGCAGCTTTGAGTATAGTAATGAGCAGTTCTTC; CDR3 protein: CASSFEYSNEQFF; J gene: TRBJ2-1; V gene: TRBV7-2; D gene: NA; clone size: NA
CDR3 DNA: TGTGCCAGCAGCTCGAGACAGGGTTACACCGGGGAGCTGTTTTTT; CDR3 protein: CASSSRQGYTGELFF; J gene: TRBJ2-2; V gene: TRBV7-9; D gene: TRBD1; clone size: NA
CDR3 DNA: TGTGCCAGCAGCCAAGAAAGGAGCGGGAGGGGGTCCTACAATGAGCAGTTCTTC; CDR3 protein: CASSQERSGRGSYNEQFF; J gene: TRBJ2-1; V gene: TRBV3-1/TRBV3-2; D gene: TRBD2; clone size: NA
CDR3 DNA: TGTGCCTGGAGTCGGGGACTAGCGGGACCCGGGGAGCTGTTTTTT; CDR3 protein: CAWSRGLAGPGELFF; J gene: TRBJ2-2; V gene: TRBV30; D gene: TRBD2; clone size: NA
CDR3 DNA: TGTGCCAGCAGTATTCGGACAGGGGGGGCCTACGAGCAGTACTTC; CDR3 protein: CASSIRTGGAYEQYF; J gene: TRBJ2-7; V gene: TRBV6-5; D gene: TRBD1; clone size: NA
CDR3 DNA: TGTGCCAGCAGTTCCTCACTTCATCGGGGGGCCAAAGAGACCCAGTACTTC; CDR3 protein: CASSSSLHRGAKETQYF; J gene: TRBJ2-5; V gene: TRBV6-2/TRBV6-3; D gene: NA; clone size: NA
CDR3 DNA: TGTGCCAGCTCACCACTCACGATAGGACAGGGAAACATTCAGTACTTC; CDR3 protein: CASSPLTIGQGNIQYF; J gene: TRBJ2-4; V gene: TRBV18; D gene: TRBD1; clone size: NA
CDR3 DNA: TGTGCCAGCAGCTTCCGCGGGGGGGCCCCCACAGATACGCAGTATTTT; CDR3 protein: CASSFRGGAPTDTQYF; J gene: TRBJ2-3; V gene: TRBV7-2; D gene: TRBD2; clone size: NA
CDR3 DNA: TGTGCCAGCAGTTTATCCAGGTTGGGGACCCAGTACTTC; CDR3 protein: CASSLSRLGTQYF; J gene: TRBJ2-5; V gene: TRBV27; D gene: NA; clone size: once
CDR3 DNA: TGCGCCAGCAGCACGGACAGGGAGAACACTGAAGCTTTCTTT; CDR3 protein: CASSTDRENTEAFF; J gene: TRBJ1-1; V gene: TRBV5-1; D gene: TRBD1; clone size: NA
CDR3 DNA: TGTGCCAGCTCGTTCGGACAGGGTGGCACTGAAGCTTTCTTT; CDR3 protein: CASSFGQGGTEAFF; J gene: TRBJ1-1; V gene: TRBV18; D gene: TRBD1; clone size: many
CDR3 DNA: TGCAGCGTTAGGGGCAGGGGGCACACTGAAGCTTTCTTT; CDR3 protein: CSVRGRGHTEAFF; J gene: TRBJ1-1; V gene: TRBV29-1; D gene: TRBD1; clone size: NA
CDR3 DNA: TGCGCCAGCCGGTTGACTAGCGGGGGGCCCGGGGAGCTGTTTTTT; CDR3 protein: CASRLTSGGPGELFF; J gene: TRBJ2-2; V gene: TRBV10-2; D gene: TRBD2; clone size: NA
CDR3 DNA: TGTGCCAGCAGTGCGGACAGGGGGCCGGGAACTGAAGCTTTCTTT; CDR3 protein: CASSADRGPGTEAFF; J gene: TRBJ1-1; V gene: TRBV25-1; D gene: TRBD1; clone size: NA
CDR3 DNA: TGCGCCAGCAGCTTGGGAGGCGGGGGCGACTATGGCTACACCTTC; CDR3 protein: CASSLGGGGDYGYTF; J gene: TRBJ1-2; V gene: TRBV5-1; D gene: NA; clone size: NA
CDR3 DNA: TGTGCCAGCTCACCATCTCTTGACCCCGGGACAGGGAATCAGCCCCAGCATTTT; CDR3 protein: CASSPSLDPGTGNQPQHF; J gene: TRBJ1-5; V gene: TRBV18; D gene: TRBD1; clone size: NA
CDR3 DNA: TGTGCCAGCAGCTTACAGGCCTATAATTCACCCCTCCACTTT; CDR3 protein: CASSLQAYNSPLHF; J gene: TRBJ1-6; V gene: TRBV5-5; D gene: NA; clone size: NA
CDR3 DNA: TGTGCCAGCAGCTTTTTAGCGGGGGCGCTCACAGATACGCAGTATTTT; CDR3 protein: CASSFLAGALTDTQYF; J gene: TRBJ2-3; V gene: TRBV7-2; D gene: TRBD2; clone size: few
CDR3 DNA: TGTGCCAGCAGCCGCCTGAGTGCTCGAAATACCAATGAGCAGTTCTTC; CDR3 protein: CASSRLSARNTNEQFF; J gene: TRBJ2-1; V gene: TRBV3-1/TRBV3-2; D gene: NA; clone size: NA
CDR3 DNA: TGTGCCACCAGTGATTTCCGGACTAGCGGGAGCTATACGCAGTATTTT; CDR3 protein: CATSDFRTSGSYTQYF; J gene: TRBJ2-3; V gene: TRBV24-1; D gene: TRBD2; clone size: few
CDR3 DNA: TGTGCCAGCAGGGGACAGGCGAACACCGGGGAGCTGTTTTTT; CDR3 protein: CASRGQANTGELFF; J gene: TRBJ2-2; V gene: TRBV9; D gene: TRBD1; clone size: NA
CDR3 DNA: TGCAGCGTTGCAGGGAAGGCTGAAGCTTTCTTT; CDR3 protein: CSVAGKAEAFF; J gene: TRBJ1-1; V gene: TRBV29-1; D gene: NA; clone size: NA
CDR3 DNA: TGTGCTCAAGCAGGGGACAGGAGGAATTCACCCCTCCACTTT; CDR3 protein: CAQAGDRRNSPLHF; J gene: TRBJ1-6; V gene: TRBV30; D gene: TRBD1; clone size: few
CDR3 DNA: TGTGCCAGCAGTTTCTGGACAGGTGGCTACACCTTC; CDR3 protein: CASSFWTGGYTF; J gene: TRBJ1-2; V gene: TRBV12-3/TRBV12-4; D gene: TRBD1; clone size: NA
CDR3 DNA: TGTGCCAGCAGCTTACGGGCGGGCTTCTCCTACAATGAGCAGTTCTTC; CDR3 protein: CASSLRAGFSYNEQFF; J gene: TRBJ2-1; V gene: TRBV7-8; D gene: NA; clone size: NA
CDR3 DNA: TGTGCCAGCAGTGAAGCGTTTGGAGACAGGGGATCTCCCCTCCACTTT; CDR3 protein: CASSEAFGDRGSPLHF; J gene: TRBJ1-6; V gene: TRBV6-1; D gene: TRBD1; clone size: few
CDR3 DNA: TGTGCCTGGGCGACAGTTCTTGAAGCTTTCTTT; CDR3 protein: CAWATVLEAFF; J gene: TRBJ1-1; V gene: TRBV30; D gene: NA; clone size: NA
CDR3 DNA: TGTGCCAGCAGTTTATCGGGAATTGGGGGCACAGATACGCAGTATTTT; CDR3 protein: CASSLSGIGGTDTQYF; J gene: TRBJ2-3; V gene: TRBV28; D gene: NA; clone size: NA